The 20 T cell receptor beta chains presented below share a single source sample, sequenced in a study of cytomegalovirus exposure and HLA in healthy donors. 13 Jbeta primers and 60 Vbeta primers were used for the PCR. Libraries were prepared by immunoSEQ multiplex PCR; TCRdb keeps only in-frame clonotypes and omits some of them. This table has 150,000 or so clones, approximately 81% appearing once. The specimen sequenced was PBMCs. These receptors were taken from a man aged 18 to 30 in good health and CMV-seronegative.

The V gene is TRBV27, the J gene TRBJ2-1; 10 bases map to TRBD2. Germline-derived CDR1 and CDR2 are MNHEY and SMNVEV (reference sequence). V was clipped by 6 bases and J by 6 bases; unmatched bases: 2. The CDR3 is 13 amino acids. CDR3: CASRAGGGNEQFF. The CDR3 DNA reads as TGTGCCAGCAGAGCGGGGGGGGGCAATGAGCAGTTCTTC.

This clone was observed a handful of times. An end of the junction differs from the germline gene, which may be a read error. The rearrangement links TRBV7-7 to TRBJ2-7; 7 bases are shared with TRBD1. The CDR3 covers 15 residues. CDR1 is SSHAT, CDR2 FNYEAQ, per germline (reference sequence). The CDR3 reads CASSEGPGTADEQYF. For the CDR3, the DNA is TGTGCTAGCAGCGAAGGCCCCGGGACAGCGGACGAGCAGTACTTC.

The CDR3 DNA reads TGTGCCAGTAGTATCGGAGCGGGAGGGAATCAGGATGAGCAGTTCTTC. Translated, it gives CASSIGAGGNQDEQFF. The rearrangement links TRBV19 to TRBJ2-1; TRBD2 matches 10 bases. The V gene end was trimmed by 3 bases and the J gene end by 8 bases; junction bases not matched to a gene: 10. There are 16 residues in the CDR3. Germline V gene sequence: CDR1 LNHDA, CDR2 SQIVND (reference sequence).

This clone came up a few times. The chain recombines TRBV6-6 with TRBJ2-7; D possibly corresponds to TRBD1 (6 bases). The CDR3 loop spans 13 amino acids. The V and J ends lost 7 bases and 2 bases respectively, with 12 bases between them. Germline V gene lookup returns CDR1 MNHNY and CDR2 SVGAGI (reference sequence). This CDR3 reads CASNRDGPYEQYF. DNA of the CDR3: TGTGCCAGCAACAGGGACGGGCCCTACGAGCAGTACTTC.

The V call is TRBV28, the J call TRBJ2-7; 7 bases match TRBD1. Germline values: CDR1 MDHEN, CDR2 SYDVKM. The CDR3 has 17 residues. The ends lost 7 bases at V and 6 bases at J; junction bases unmatched: 21. CDR3 nucleotides: TGTGCCAGCACCTTGGCAGCCTTCGAGAGGGGGCTGGGCGAGCAGTACTTC. Translating gives CASTLAAFERGLGEQYF.

V gene TRBV11-2 combines with J gene TRBJ2-1; 7 bases align to TRBD2. CDR3 length: 15 amino acids. Germline V gene sequence: CDR1 SGHAT, CDR2 FQNNGV. Trimming took 3 bases from V and 4 from J; bases not matched to a gene: 6. The CDR3 nucleotides are TGTGCCAGCAGCTTTCGGGCTAGCGGATACAATGAGCAGTTCTTC. Translating gives CASSFRASGYNEQFF.

The chain carries TRBV19 and TRBJ2-7; 7 bases are shared with TRBD1. CDR3 size: 15 residues. Germline CDR1 and CDR2: LNHDA and SQIVND (reference sequence). J was trimmed by 5 bases and V by 5 bases; bases with no gene match: 12. Here the CDR3 reads CASSFPETGLHEQYF. The CDR3 nucleotides are TGTGCCAGTAGTTTCCCCGAGACAGGGCTTCACGAGCAGTACTTC.

The chain links TRBV4-1 to TRBJ2-5; 8 bases match TRBD1. The closer fit of TRBJ2-7 to the DNA end suggests the J call may be wrong. The germline gives CDR1 MGHRA, CDR2 YSYEKL. This CDR3 spans 14 amino acids. CDR3 nucleotide sequence: TGCGCCAGCAGCCAAGACAGGGGGCCCTACGAGCAGTACTTC. This codes for CASSQDRGPYEQYF.

This clone was found a few times. This sequence joins TRBV21-1 and TRBJ2-7; TRBD1, the table's D call, lacks a check against the DNA. TRBV21-1 is tagged as a pseudogene. The CDR3 contains 16 residues. CDR3 coding DNA: TGTGCCAGCAGCAAAGAGAACGGGACAGGCGCCTACGAGCAGTACTTC. Translated, it gives CASSKENGTGAYEQYF.

The chain employs TRBV29-1 and TRBJ2-7; 8 positions match TRBD1. The junction had 6 bases not matched to a gene; V was cut back by 5 bases and J by 0 bases. From germline, CDR1 is SQVTM and CDR2 ANQGSEA. This CDR3 contains 14 residues. The CDR3, as DNA: TGCAGCGTTTCCGGGACAGGAGCCTCCTACGAGCAGTACTTC. Translation: CSVSGTGASYEQYF.

Of note for this clone: The junction departs from germline at one end; a sequencing error may be responsible. The chain has TRBV7-8 and TRBJ2-4; 9 bases agree with TRBD2. The CDR3 is made up of 17 amino acids. The V gene's germline CDR1 is SGHVS and CDR2 FQNEAQ. The CDR3 reads CTSSLRRGGEAKNIQYF. CDR3 DNA sequence: TGTACCAGCAGCTTAAGGCGGGGGGGAGAAGCCAAAAACATTCAGTACTTC. Full variable domain (remainder filled in from reference TRBV7-8 and TRBJ2-4): GAGVSQSPRYKVAKRGQDVALRCDPISGHVSLFWYQQALGQGPEFLTYFQNEAQLDKSGLPSDRFFAERPEGSVSTLKIQRTQQEDSAVYLCTSSLRRGGEAKNIQYFGAGTRLSVL.

On this clone: Other DNA sequences from this sample encode an identical CDR3 as well. The chain recombines TRBV5-1 with TRBJ1-4; 9 bases align to TRBD1. The CDR3 is 16 amino acids. Losses at the gene ends were 2 bases for V and 3 bases for J; bases not matched to a gene: 5. In germline, CDR1 is SGHRS, CDR2 YFSETQ. CDR3 protein: CASSLGTGRSNEKLFF. CDR3 bases: TGCGCCAGCAGCTTAGGGACAGGGCGCTCTAATGAAAAACTGTTTTTT.

The chain employs TRBV5-1 and TRBJ2-7, with 10 nucleotides matching TRBD1. CDR1 is SGHRS, CDR2 YFSETQ, per germline. V lost 3 bases, J lost 6 bases, and 3 bases stayed unmatched. The CDR3 sequence is 13 residues long. In nucleotides, the CDR3 is TGCGCCAGCAGCTCCGGGACAGGGGTCGAGCAGTACTTC. Protein: CASSSGTGVEQYF.

This clone was picked up one time. V is TRBV28 and J is TRBJ2-7, with 7 bases identical to TRBD1. Trimming took 8 bases from V and 0 from J; bases not matched to a gene: 10. The germline V gene has CDR1 MDHEN and CDR2 SYDVKM. The CDR3 has 15 residues. CDR3: CASRPGQLTSYEQYF. The DNA of the CDR3 is TGTGCCAGCCGTCCGGGACAGCTAACCTCCTACGAGCAGTACTTC.

This sequence joins TRBV4-2 and TRBJ2-7; tentatively, D is TRBD2 (5 bases). Trimming removed 1 base at V and 4 bases at J, with 8 bases between. This CDR3 contains 13 residues. Per the germline V gene, CDR1 is LGHNA and CDR2 is YNFKEQ. Here the CDR3 reads CASSQVGEYEQYF. DNA of the CDR3: TGTGCCAGCAGCCAAGTGGGAGAGTACGAGCAGTACTTC.

The chain employs TRBV28 and TRBJ2-7, with a weak D call TRBD2 (6 bases). The CDR3 contains 15 residues. From germline, CDR1 is MDHEN and CDR2 SYDVKM. V was cut by 3 bases and J by 6 bases, with 18 bases left in between. The CDR3 DNA reads as TGTGCCAGCAGTTTGGACGGGACTTCTACCTCCGAGCAGTACTTC. Amino acid sequence: CASSLDGTSTSEQYF. Combining the CDR3 with reference TRBV28 and TRBJ2-7 gives the whole variable domain DVKVTQSSRYLVKRTGEKVFLECVQDMDHENMFWYRQDPGLGLRLIYFSYDVKMKEKGDIPEGYSVSREKKERFSLILESASTNQTSMYLCASSLDGTSTSEQYFGPGTRLTVT.

The chain joins TRBV6-6 to TRBJ1-1; 9 positions agree with TRBD1. The ends lost 6 bases at V and 7 bases at J; junction bases unmatched: 6. The length of the CDR3 is 13 residues. Germline V gene data show CDR1 as MNHNY and CDR2 as SVGAGI (reference sequence). This chain's CDR3 is CASRPQGAVEAFF. DNA of the CDR3: TGTGCCAGCAGGCCACAGGGGGCGGTTGAAGCTTTCTTT.

The V and J genes are TRBV27 and TRBJ1-2; D may be TRBD1 (6 bases). Trimming removed 5 bases at V and 3 bases at J, with 13 bases between. The CDR3 is 14 residues long. Germline V gene data show CDR1 as MNHEY and CDR2 as SMNVEV (reference sequence). CDR3 amino acids: CASSPGHRYYGYTF. The CDR3, as DNA: TGTGCCAGCAGTCCGGGACATAGATACTATGGCTACACCTTC.

This clone was seen once. The V gene is TRBV7-2, the J gene TRBJ2-7, with 11 bases lining up with TRBD2. The CDR3 is 17 residues long. V trimming: 5 bases; J trimming: 3 bases; junction bases outside the gene matches: 12. CDR1 is SGHTA, CDR2 FQGNSA, per germline. In DNA, the CDR3 is TGTGCCAGCAGCCAGACTAGCGGGAAGGGTGTGCGCTACGAGCAGTACTTC. Its protein is CASSQTSGKGVRYEQYF.

The chain joins TRBV27 to TRBJ1-5; 9 bases line up with TRBD1. V lost 5 bases, J lost 6 bases, and 11 bases stayed unmatched. This CDR3 spans 16 amino acids. Germline V CDR1 and CDR2: MNHEY, SMNVEV (reference sequence). CDR3 sequence reads: CASSQRGQGRGQPQHF. For the CDR3, the DNA is TGTGCCAGCAGTCAAAGGGGACAGGGTCGCGGTCAGCCCCAGCATTTT.